This T cell receptor beta chain was captured by sequencing in a study of blood T cell repertoires in COVID-19 (dated by TCRdb to 2018 to 2020). Study-wide context: Recovered participants in ImmuneRACE Cohort 3 were defined by two consecutive negative NP/OP PCR tests, clearance by a healthcare professional, or resolution of symptoms. HLA class I and class II types, where available, came from metadata supplied by the sample provider rather than from assay-based typing. Samples came from the ongoing ImmuneRACE study (first 160 participants) plus 1,254 subjects from 6 global collaborators. The repertoires were released in a freely available public database meant as a resource for research on the immune response to SARS-CoV-2. Subjects who had been exposed to COVID-19, were actively infected with it, or had recovered from it provided the deeply sampled blood TCRbeta repertoires that made up the dataset. The sample metadata nearly always contained a de-identified subject ID, COVID-19 status, age in years and sex. The prospective study material was composed of cDNA or gDNA derived from T cells, B-cell-depleted T cells, or PBMCs. Collaborator samples came from the United States, Italy and Spain and covered acute and convalescent phases of COVID-19.

Counted from cysteine to phenylalanine, this CDR3 has 13 amino acids. Only CDR3 DNA remains: 39 bases, in frame from the first base. From a lookup of the germline V gene (reference sequence), CDR1 and CDR2 are WNHNN and SYGVQD. V drops 8 bases and J drops 8 bases, leaving 18 bases in between. The immunoSEQ Assay, a bias-controlled multiplex PCR, was used to amplify TCRbeta CDR3 regions from genomic DNA. Per the original workflow: Nucleated cell counts per sample were estimated from amplification of reference gene primers within the assay. To quantify the absolute abundance of each unique TCRbeta CDR3 rearrangement, sequence reads were collapsed and filtered. For each sample, productive Simpson clonality was calculated as the square root of Simpson's diversity index across productive rearrangements. Sourced from immuneACCESS, this table was stored by TCRdb with only in-frame sequences that have V and J called. A share of the clones is absent; for the studies checked, an unresolved V gene accounts for under half, and the remainder has no known explanation. From that table come the V and J calls and clone size; the DNA was used to work out D and trimming. Counted in this sample were some 190,000 clones; around 87% of them appeared once. The ten most abundant clones make up 20% to 25% of the sample.

What the research found in general, with its limitations: Clinical and demographic metadata were provided uncurated, with the amount varying by source and participant.

Participants in the prospective study were aged 18 to 89 years, lived in about two dozen United States geographic areas, and enrolled through a virtual design. In the prospective study, cohorts were assigned on the basis of participant-reported clinical history obtained from a screening survey and a study questionnaire. In the prospective study, whole blood, serum and a nasopharyngeal or oropharyngeal swab were collected from each participant by mobile phlebotomists. Participants in the prospective study had the option to provide additional blood draws and questionnaires over an approximately 2-month period. Blood samples from the prospective study were shipped frozen or at room temperature prior to DNA extraction. In regard to this clone: It lacks a known antigen. Base-call qualities are not available, and no considerably larger clone is one nucleotide away.

Specimen: PBMCs or T cells enriched from blood (not recorded which). The chain links TRBV10-1 with TRBJ1-1; the D segment cannot be called with confidence. This receptor was obtained from a woman in her forties in a cohort exposed to, infected with or recovered from COVID-19 (not recorded which). The CDR3 reads as follows: CASGDGSQGEAFF. The bases are TGCGCCAGCGGAGACGGGTCTCAAGGCGAAGCTTTCTTT.